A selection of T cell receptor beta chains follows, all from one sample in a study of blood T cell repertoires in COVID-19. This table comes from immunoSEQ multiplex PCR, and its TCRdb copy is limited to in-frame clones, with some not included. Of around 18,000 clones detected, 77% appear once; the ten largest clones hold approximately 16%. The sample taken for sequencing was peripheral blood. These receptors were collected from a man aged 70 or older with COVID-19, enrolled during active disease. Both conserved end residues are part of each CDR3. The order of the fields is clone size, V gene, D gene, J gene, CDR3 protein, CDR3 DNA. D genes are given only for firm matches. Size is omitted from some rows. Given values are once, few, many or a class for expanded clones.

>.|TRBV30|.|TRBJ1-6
CAWSDGQGNSPLHF
TGTGCCTGGAGTGACGGCCAGGGGAATTCACCCCTCCACTTT
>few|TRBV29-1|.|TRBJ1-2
CSALRGEGYGYTF
TGCAGCGCCCTCCGTGGGGAGGGCTATGGCTACACCTTC
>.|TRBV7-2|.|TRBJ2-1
CASSLPRSSYNEQFF
TGTGCCAGCAGCTTACCCCGGAGCTCCTACAATGAGCAGTTCTTC
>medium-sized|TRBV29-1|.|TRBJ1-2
CSVEDLPFNTF
TGCAGCGTTGAAGATCTACCATTCAACACCTTC
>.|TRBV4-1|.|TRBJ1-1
CASSVRQVGMNTEAFF
TGCGCCAGCAGTGTTAGACAGGTCGGCATGAACACTGAAGCTTTCTTT
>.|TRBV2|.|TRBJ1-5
CASNPLQGSNQPQHF
TGTGCCAGCAACCCCTTACAGGGTAGCAATCAGCCCCAGCATTTT
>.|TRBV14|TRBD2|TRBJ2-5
CASSQKIRSVAGGQETQYF
TGTGCCAGCAGCCAAAAGATTCGGTCGGTAGCGGGAGGCCAAGAGACCCAGTACTTC
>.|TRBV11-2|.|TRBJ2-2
CASSWGEGTTGELFF
TGTGCCAGCAGCTGGGGAGAGGGAACCACCGGGGAGCTGTTTTTT
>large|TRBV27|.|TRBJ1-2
CASRLSGANYGYTF
TGTGCCAGCAGGCTGTCGGGGGCTAACTATGGCTACACCTTC
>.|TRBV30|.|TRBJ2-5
CAWSALFQETQYF
TGTGCCTGGAGTGCCCTGTTTCAAGAGACCCAGTACTTC
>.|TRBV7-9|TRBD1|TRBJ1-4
CASSVDQGAIEKLFF
TGTGCCAGCAGCGTAGACCAGGGGGCGATTGAAAAACTGTTTTTT
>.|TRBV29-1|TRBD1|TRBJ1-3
CSVRMAGGNSGNTIYF
TGCAGCGTTCGAATGGCAGGGGGAAACTCTGGAAACACCATATATTTT
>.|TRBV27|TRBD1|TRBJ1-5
CASSSTGGNQPQHF
TGTGCCAGCAGTTCAACAGGGGGCAATCAGCCCCAGCATTTT
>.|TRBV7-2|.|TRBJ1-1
CASSFQGGGTEAFF
TGTGCCAGCAGCTTTCAGGGAGGGGGCACTGAAGCTTTCTTT
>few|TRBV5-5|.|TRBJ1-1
CASSPVTAMNTEAFF
TGTGCCAGCAGCCCCGTGACAGCGATGAACACTGAAGCTTTCTTT
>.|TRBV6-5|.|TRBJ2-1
CASTYGHSGSWFF
TGTGCCAGCACTTACGGGCACAGCGGTAGTTGGTTCTTC
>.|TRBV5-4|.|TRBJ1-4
CASLIRFPLSGFFEKLFF
TGTGCCAGCCTCATTCGATTCCCTCTGTCAGGGTTTTTTGAAAAACTGTTTTTT
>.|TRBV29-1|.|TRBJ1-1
CSLSSVNTEAFF
TGCAGCCTCTCGTCCGTGAACACTGAAGCTTTCTTT
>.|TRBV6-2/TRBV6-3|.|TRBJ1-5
CASTPDTDPNQPQHF
TGTGCCAGCACCCCAGACACCGATCCTAATCAGCCCCAGCATTTT
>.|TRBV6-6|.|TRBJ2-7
CASSYSFIGGEGEQYF
TGTGCCAGCAGTTACTCGTTCATAGGGGGAGAGGGCGAGCAGTACTTC
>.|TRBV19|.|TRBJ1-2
CASSIAGIGGYTF
TGTGCCAGTAGTATTGCGGGGATCGGTGGCTACACCTTC
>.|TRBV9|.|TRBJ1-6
CASSTLFDNSYNSPLHF
TGTGCCAGCAGCACTCTCTTTGACAACTCCTATAATTCACCCCTCCACTTT
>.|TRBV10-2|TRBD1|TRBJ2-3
CASDRGQASDTQYF
TGCGCCAGCGACAGGGGGCAAGCGTCAGATACGCAGTATTTT
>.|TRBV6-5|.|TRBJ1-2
CASSYYNQGSYGYTF
TGTGCCAGCAGTTATTACAATCAGGGGTCCTATGGCTACACCTTC
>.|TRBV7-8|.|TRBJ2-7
CASSQEPAATYEQYF
TGTGCCAGCAGCCAGGAGCCAGCGGCGACCTACGAGCAGTACTTC
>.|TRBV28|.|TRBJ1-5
CASSFSGIRQPQHF
TGTGCCAGCAGTTTTTCAGGGATCAGGCAGCCCCAGCATTTT
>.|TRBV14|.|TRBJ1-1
CASSQQGTFGTEAFF
TGTGCCAGCAGCCAACAGGGTACTTTTGGCACTGAAGCTTTCTTT
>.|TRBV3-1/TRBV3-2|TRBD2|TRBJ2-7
CASSRGTSGGATSVQYF
TGTGCCAGCAGCCGCGGGACTAGCGGGGGGGCGACGTCCGTGCAGTACTTC
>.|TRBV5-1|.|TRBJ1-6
CASSPTGRDYNSPLHF
TGCGCCAGCAGCCCCACGGGGAGGGACTATAATTCACCCCTCCACTTT